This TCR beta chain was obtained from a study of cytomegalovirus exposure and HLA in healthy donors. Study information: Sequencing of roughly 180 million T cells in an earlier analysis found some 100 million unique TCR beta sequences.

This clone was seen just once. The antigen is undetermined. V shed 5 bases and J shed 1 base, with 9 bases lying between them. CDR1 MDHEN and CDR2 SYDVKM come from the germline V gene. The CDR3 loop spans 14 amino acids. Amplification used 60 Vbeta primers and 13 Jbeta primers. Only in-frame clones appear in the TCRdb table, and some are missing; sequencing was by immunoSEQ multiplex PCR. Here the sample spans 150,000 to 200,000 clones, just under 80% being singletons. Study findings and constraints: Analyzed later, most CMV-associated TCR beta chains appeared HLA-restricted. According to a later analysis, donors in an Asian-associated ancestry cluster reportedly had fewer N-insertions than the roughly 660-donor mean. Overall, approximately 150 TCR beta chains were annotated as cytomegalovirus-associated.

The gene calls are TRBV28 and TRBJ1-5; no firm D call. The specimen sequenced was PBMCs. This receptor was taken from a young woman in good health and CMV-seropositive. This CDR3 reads CASSPLWSNQPQHF. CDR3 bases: TGTGCCAGCAGTCCACTCTGGAGCAATCAGCCCCAGCATTTT.